This T cell receptor (beta chain) was profiled in a study of graft-versus-host responses after intestinal transplantation (dated by TCRdb to 2020 to 2022). Turning to the overall study: Multivisceral, liver-intestinal, or isolated intestinal transplants were received by the recipients. Anti-thymocyte globulin induction was given to all recipients, followed by maintenance tacrolimus and steroids for about 3 years. Bulk TCR-beta CDR3 sequencing was used to track graft-versus-host and host-versus-graft alloreactive T cell clones in the graft, circulation and bone marrow after intestinal transplantation. Alloreactive clones were identified by sequencing pre-transplant mixed lymphocyte reaction products and comparing them with unstimulated pre-transplant donor and recipient T cells. The cohort enrolled 24 intestinal transplant recipients, one of whom was a retransplant, and a few patients without pretransplant specimens were excluded. A peak of at least 4% donor T cells among recipient peripheral blood mononuclear cells was the definition used for donor T cell macrochimerism. Rather than being sequenced by the commercial service, samples from three later patients were sequenced in-house on an Illumina MiSeq and processed with MiXCR.

This clone came up a few times. Its antigen is currently not known. Base qualities are missing; no much larger clone stands one base away. To isolate intraepithelial and lamina propria lymphocytes from graft specimens, dithiothreitol, EDTA incubations and collagenase D digestion were used. Bulk TCR-beta sequencing was performed on serial intestinal graft biopsy specimens collected as late as 600 days after transplant. CDR1 GTSNPN and CDR2 SVGIG are derived from the germline V gene (reference sequence). The CDR3 covers 13 residues, taking in both the cysteine and the phenylalanine. Only CDR3 DNA is held: 39 bases, read in frame from base 1. Trimming removed 5 bases from V and 6 bases from J; the gene matches leave 6 bases unexplained. Results the study describes overall, beyond this receptor: GvH clones were detected in recipient bone marrow, and some appeared earlier in ileal mucosa or blood, consistent with an intestinal mucosal origin. High GvH to HvG T cell clonal ratios were observed in the allografts of patients with donor T cell macrochimerism. Peak levels of circulating GvH clones were associated with declines in HvG clones early after transplant. The conclusions were limited by the relatively low number and heterogeneity of the intestinal transplant patients.

The method was the immunoSEQ multiplex PCR assay. High-throughput TCR-beta CDR3 sequencing of genomic DNA from most patients was performed by Adaptive Biotechnologies. In the paper's pipeline: TCR sequencing data were retrieved from Adaptive's ImmunoSEQ software for around 19 patients, whereas three other patients were processed with MiXCR and VDJtools. Because the origin of CDR3 nucleotide sequences shared between donor and recipient could not be assigned, those sequences were removed. Alloreactive clones required at least 2-fold expansion over unstimulated cells and minimum CFSE-low frequency of 0.002% (template counts) or 0.001% (read counts). Clones were considered mappable if detected in sequenced pre-transplant spleen, lymph node, or MLR CFSE-low populations of the donor or recipient. The cumulative frequency of alloreactive clones was calculated as a percentage of all sequences, weighted by copy number. The clones in this table, taken by TCRdb from immuneACCESS, are in-frame only. Not every clone is retained; where verified, under half of the shortfall comes from an unresolved V gene, and the cause of the rest is unknown. V and J calls and clone size follow that table, whereas D and trimming were derived from the DNA. This sample gives 9,600 or so clones in total; around 79% of them show up just once. Around 20% of the sample is taken by the ten largest.

This clonotype was sampled from a human patient who received an intestinal transplant, so some T cells may come from the graft donor. Sequencing was performed on ileum tissue, taken less than 480 days after intestinal transplantation. Rearrangement joined TRBV30 to TRBJ1-2, and 10 junction bases match TRBD1. The sequenced DNA is TGTGCCTGGGGGCGGGGGACAGGGGATGGCTACACCTTC. This encodes CAWGRGTGDGYTF.